This entry is about one T cell receptor (beta chain). Its antigen is undetermined. The CDR3 loop spans 15 amino acids. Germline assignment: CDR1 SGHRS and CDR2 YFSETQ. V lost 2 bases to trimming and J lost 8 bases, with 19 bases between them. The entry originates in a study of cytomegalovirus exposure and HLA in healthy donors. Across the whole study: Across 300 to 400 genotyped donors, roughly 80% landed in the Caucasian-associated ancestry cluster. General study findings and limits: Most likely, a cluster of highly shared sequence variants arose as a sequencing artifact. Certain indistinguishable V segments, among them TRBV6-2 and TRBV6-3, were excluded.

The PCR had 60 Vbeta and 13 Jbeta primers. Profiling relied on immunoSEQ multiplex PCR, and the TCRdb table lists in-frame clones only, not all of them. The sample has over 150,000 clones, about four fifths seen once. The sequenced sample consisted of PBMCs. The chain is built from TRBV5-1 and TRBJ1-2; D not certain. The receptor was isolated from a man aged 25-45 years in good health and CMV-seropositive. CDR3 residues: CASSFEIQTSGGYTF. DNA for the CDR3: TGCGCCAGCAGCTTCGAAATCCAGACCTCGGGGGGCTACACCTTC.